This T cell receptor (beta chain) was identified in a study of PD-1 blockade in classical Hodgkin lymphoma. Every single patient, without exception, relapsed after autologous stem cell transplantation, and brentuximab vedotin exposure varied. Assay used: immunoSEQ multiplex PCR; TCRdb lists only in-frame clones, some missing. The data show 20,000 to 30,000 clones, with about 70% seen just once and approximately 3.5% held by the top ten. The receptor's source is a human donor with classical Hodgkin lymphoma. The sequencing used peripheral blood mononuclear cells (PBMCs), collected at baseline.

CDR3 sequence: CASSWTSANEQFF. For the CDR3, the DNA is TGTGCCAGCAGCTGGACTTCCGCGAATGAGCAGTTCTTC. The genes are TRBV7-2 and TRBJ2-1; D might be TRBD2 (5 bases). The germline V and J ends were trimmed by 4 bases and 7 bases, with 11 bases remaining between them. Germline V gene sequence: CDR1 SGHTA, CDR2 FQGNSA. There are 13 residues in the CDR3.